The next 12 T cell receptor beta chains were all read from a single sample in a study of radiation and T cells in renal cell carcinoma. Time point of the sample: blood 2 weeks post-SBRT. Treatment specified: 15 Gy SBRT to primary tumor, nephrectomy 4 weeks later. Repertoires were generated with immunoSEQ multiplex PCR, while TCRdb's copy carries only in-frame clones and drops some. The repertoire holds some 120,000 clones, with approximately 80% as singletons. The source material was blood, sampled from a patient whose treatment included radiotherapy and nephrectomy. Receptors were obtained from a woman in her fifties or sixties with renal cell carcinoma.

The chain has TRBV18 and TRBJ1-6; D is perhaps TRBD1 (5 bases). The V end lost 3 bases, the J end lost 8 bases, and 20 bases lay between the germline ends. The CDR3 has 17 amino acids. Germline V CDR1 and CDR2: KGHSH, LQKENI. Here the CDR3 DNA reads TGTGCCAGCTCACCCAAAATTGAGACAGTACGGCATTCACCCCTCCACTTT. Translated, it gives CASSPKIETVRHSPLHF.

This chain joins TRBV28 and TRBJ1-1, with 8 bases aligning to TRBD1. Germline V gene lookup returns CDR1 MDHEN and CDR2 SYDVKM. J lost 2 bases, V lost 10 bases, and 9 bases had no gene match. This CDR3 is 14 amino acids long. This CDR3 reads CATNQGAHNTEAFF. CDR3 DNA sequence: TGTGCCACTAATCAGGGGGCGCATAACACTGAAGCTTTCTTT.

In DNA, the CDR3 is TGTGCCAGCAGCTTATCCTCCTCAGGGGGGTATACTGAAGCTTTCTTT. Translated, it gives CASSLSSSGGYTEAFF. The chain combines TRBV7-6 with TRBJ1-1; TRBD1 agrees at 7 bases. V shed 2 bases and J 5 bases; nucleotides not matched to a gene: 11. Germline lookup yields CDR1 SGHVS and CDR2 FNYEAQ. The CDR3 loop spans 16 amino acids.

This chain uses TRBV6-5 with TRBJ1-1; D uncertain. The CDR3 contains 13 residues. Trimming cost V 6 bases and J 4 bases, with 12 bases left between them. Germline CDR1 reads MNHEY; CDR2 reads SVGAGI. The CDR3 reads CASRLSAGTEAFF. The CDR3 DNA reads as TGTGCCAGCAGGCTAAGCGCAGGCACTGAAGCTTTCTTT.

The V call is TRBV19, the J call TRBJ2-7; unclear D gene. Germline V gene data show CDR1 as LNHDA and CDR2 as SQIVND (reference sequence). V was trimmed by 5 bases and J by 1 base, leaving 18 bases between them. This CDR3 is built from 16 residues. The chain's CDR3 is CASSYIHLGESYEQYF. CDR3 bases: TGTGCCAGTAGTTACATTCACCTCGGAGAATCCTACGAGCAGTACTTC.

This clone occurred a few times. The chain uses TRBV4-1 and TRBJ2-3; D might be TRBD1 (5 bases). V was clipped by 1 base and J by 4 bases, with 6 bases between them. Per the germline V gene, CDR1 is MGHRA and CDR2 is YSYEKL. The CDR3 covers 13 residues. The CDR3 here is CASSQVGPDTQYF. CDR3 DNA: TGCGCCAGCAGCCAAGTGGGGCCAGATACGCAGTATTTT.

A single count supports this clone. The CDR3 nucleotides read TGCAGCACTTCCCCCGAGGGGCGAGAGACCCAGTACTTC. Its protein product is CSTSPEGRETQYF. The J gene is TRBJ2-5, the V gene TRBV29-1, with D perhaps assigned TRBD1 or TRBD2 (5 bases each). The germline V and J ends were trimmed by 8 bases and 4 bases, with 17 bases remaining between them. Germline V gene sequence: CDR1 SQVTM, CDR2 ANQGSEA. The CDR3 spans 13 residues.

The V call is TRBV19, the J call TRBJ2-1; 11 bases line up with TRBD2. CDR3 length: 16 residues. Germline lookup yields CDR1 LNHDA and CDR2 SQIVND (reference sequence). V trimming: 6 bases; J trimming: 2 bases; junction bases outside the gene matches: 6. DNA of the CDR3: TGTGCCAGTAGGGCTAGCGGGAGGAAAGCCTACAATGAGCAGTTCTTC. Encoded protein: CASRASGRKAYNEQFF.

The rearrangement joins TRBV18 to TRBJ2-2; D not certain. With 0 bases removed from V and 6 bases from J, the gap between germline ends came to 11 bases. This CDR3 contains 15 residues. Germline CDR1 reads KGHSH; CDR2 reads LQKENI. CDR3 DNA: TGTGCCAGCTCACCACCTCAGTCCCTCTCCGGGGAGCTGTTTTTT. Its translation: CASSPPQSLSGELFF.

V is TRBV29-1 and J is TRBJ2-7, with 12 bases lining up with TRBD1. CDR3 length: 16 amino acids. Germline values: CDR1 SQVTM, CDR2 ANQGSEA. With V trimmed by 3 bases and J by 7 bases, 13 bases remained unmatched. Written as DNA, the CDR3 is TGCAGCGTTGATTCGGGTGCGGGACAGGGGGCGCAGGAGCAGTACTTC. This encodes CSVDSGAGQGAQEQYF.

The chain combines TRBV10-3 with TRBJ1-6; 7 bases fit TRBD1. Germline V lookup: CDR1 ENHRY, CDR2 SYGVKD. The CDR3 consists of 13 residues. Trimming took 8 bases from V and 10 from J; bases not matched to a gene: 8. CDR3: CAIRFQGESPLHF. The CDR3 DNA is TGTGCCATCCGTTTCCAGGGGGAGTCACCCCTCCACTTT.

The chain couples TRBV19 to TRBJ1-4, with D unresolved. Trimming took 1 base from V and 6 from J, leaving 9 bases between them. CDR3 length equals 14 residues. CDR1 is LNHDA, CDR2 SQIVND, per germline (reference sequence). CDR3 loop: CASSIADGDEKLFF. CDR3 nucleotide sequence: TGTGCCAGTAGTATAGCGGACGGGGATGAAAAACTGTTTTTT.